The 17 T cell receptor beta chains presented below share a single source sample, sequenced in a study of human T cells and chemical hapten exposure (dated by TCRdb to the early 2020s). The label giving this sample's time point can be read as: pre-sensitization, week 0. Per the publication, the treatment or condition label means: therapeutic diphenylcyclopropenone sensitization with weekly scalp DPC. Library preparation employed RACE. The run used a NextSeq 500. TCRdb trimmed public reads at Q25 via fastp, called clones via MiXCR and kept in-frame beta chains. Each entry merges the rows of one CDR3 protein and shows their most common DNA and genes. Across this sample there are about 80,000 distinct CDR3 sequences, with 12% to 15% seen only once. Roughly 4.5% of the sample comes from the top ten. Sequenced material: whole blood, taken in connection with sensitization to the hapten diphenylcyclopropenone (DPC). The receptors here all came from a woman aged 45 to 65 with alopecia areata. Some clones in this sample may be carry-over from other donors' samples.

The V gene is TRBV19, the J gene TRBJ2-2, with 9 bases lining up with TRBD1. Germline CDR1 LNHDA, CDR2 SQIVND (reference sequence). V lost 3 bases, J lost 6 bases, and 8 bases stayed unmatched. This CDR3 contains 16 residues. CDR3: CASSIEGQGWPGELFF. The CDR3 DNA follows: TGTGCCAGTAGTATTGAGGGACAGGGTTGGCCCGGGGAGCTGTTTTTT.

The genes are TRBV7-2 and TRBJ2-5, with unresolved D. The V end was cut by 3 bases, the J end by 7 bases, with 9 bases between. Germline values: CDR1 SGHTA, CDR2 FQGNSA. The CDR3 sequence is 12 residues long. The CDR3 loop reads CASSLDKGTQYF. CDR3 nucleotide sequence: TGTGCCAGCAGCTTGGATAAGGGGACCCAGTACTTC.

In this sample, this clonotype turned up a few times. The rearrangement joins TRBV9 to TRBJ2-1; 8 positions match TRBD2. The J segment lost 6 bases and the V segment lost 4 bases, leaving 6 bases of the junction unmatched. The germline V gene has CDR1 SGDLS and CDR2 YYNGEE. The CDR3 sequence is 14 residues long. CDR3 amino acids: CASSSPGGFNEQFF. CDR3 bases: TGTGCCAGCAGCTCCCCGGGGGGGTTCAATGAGCAGTTCTTC. Full variable domain (outside the CDR3, taken from reference TRBV9 and TRBJ2-1): DSGVTQTPKHLITATGQRVTLRCSPRSGDLSVYWYQQSLDQGLQFLIQYYNGEERAKGNILERFSAQQFPDLHSELNLSSLELGDSALYFCASSSPGGFNEQFFGPGTRLTVL.

This clonotype was observed many times. This chain links TRBV6-5 with TRBJ1-2, with TRBD1 as a possible D gene (5 bases). The CDR3 extends over 13 amino acids. V gave up 4 bases and J gave up 5 bases, with 11 bases separating them. Germline V lookup: CDR1 MNHEY, CDR2 SVGAGI. CDR3: CASSSTGTYGYTF. Written as DNA, the CDR3 is TGTGCCAGCAGTTCAACCGGGACGTATGGCTACACCTTC.

This clonotype was counted a few times. The chain combines TRBV5-6 with TRBJ2-1; possible D gene TRBD2, 6 bases. The CDR3 contains 13 residues. V was cut by 4 bases and J by 6 bases, with 11 bases left in between. Germline values: CDR1 SGHDT, CDR2 YYEEEE. The CDR3 here is CASSGLGGNEQFF. The CDR3 region has the DNA TGTGCCAGCAGCGGACTGGGGGGCAATGAGCAGTTCTTC.

This clonotype was detected once. This chain joins TRBV5-1 and TRBJ2-2, with 9 bases identical to TRBD1. This CDR3 is 16 amino acids long. Losses at the gene ends were 2 bases for V and 6 bases for J; bases not matched to a gene: 8. The germline V gene has CDR1 SGHRS and CDR2 YFSETQ. The CDR3 loop reads CASSFNRDRAPGELFF. The CDR3 DNA sequence: TGCGCCAGCAGCTTTAACCGGGACAGGGCCCCCGGGGAGCTGTTTTTT.

This clonotype was counted between two and nine times. The rearrangement uses TRBV29-1 and TRBJ1-6; D unclear. CDR3 length equals 9 residues. The germline V gene has CDR1 SQVTM and CDR2 ANQGSEA. CDR3 sequence reads: CGYFLPLHF. The CDR3 nucleotides are TGCGGCTATTTCTTACCCCTCCACTTT.

In this sample, this clonotype turned up many times. The CDR3 nucleotides are TGTGCCAGCAGTTACGGCAGGGGCGCAGGGAACACTGAAGCTTTCTTT. This gives the protein CASSYGRGAGNTEAFF. V and J are TRBV6-6 and TRBJ1-1, with a possible D match to TRBD1 (6 bases). With 2 bases removed from V and 1 base from J, the gap between germline ends came to 14 bases. This CDR3 contains 16 residues. Germline-derived CDR1 and CDR2 are MNHNY and SVGAGI (reference sequence).

The rearrangement joins TRBV7-8 to TRBJ2-2; 10 nucleotides agree with TRBD1. Germline V lookup: CDR1 SGHVS, CDR2 FQNEAQ. The J segment lost 7 bases and the V segment lost 5 bases, leaving 7 bases of the junction unmatched. The length of the CDR3 is 15 residues. CDR3 region: CASSARQGANGELFF. Written as DNA, the CDR3 is TGTGCCAGCAGCGCTCGACAGGGGGCAAACGGGGAGCTGTTTTTT.

This clonotype has only a few counts. DNA of the CDR3: TGTGCCAGCAGTTTACTGACAGGGATGAACACTGAAGCTTTCTTT. This sequence encodes CASSLLTGMNTEAFF. This rearrangement joins TRBV28 to TRBJ1-1; 7 nucleotides agree with TRBD1. Germline V gene lookup returns CDR1 MDHEN and CDR2 SYDVKM. Trimming removed 2 bases from V and 0 bases from J; junction bases left unmatched: 3. CDR3 length: 15 residues.

V is TRBV20-1 and J is TRBJ2-3; TRBD2 is a possible D gene (6 bases). Between the trimmed V and J ends, which lost 2 bases and 0 bases, there was a span of 6 bases. Germline CDR1 reads DFQATT; CDR2 reads SNEGSKA (reference sequence). The CDR3 loop spans 13 amino acids. CDR3 in amino acids: CSARSGSTDTQYF. The CDR3 coding sequence is TGCAGTGCTAGAAGCGGGAGCACAGATACGCAGTATTTT.

This clonotype showed up just a few times. The CDR3 sequence is CASSPPGGTSGTEQFF. In nucleotides, the CDR3 is TGTGCCAGTAGTCCCCCAGGTGGGACTAGCGGGACAGAGCAGTTCTTC. The rearrangement uses TRBV19 and TRBJ2-1; the match to TRBD2 covers 13 bases. The germline V gene encodes CDR1 LNHDA and CDR2 SQIVND (reference sequence). With 5 bases clipped from V and 10 bases from J, the junction kept 11 bases outside the gene matches. This CDR3 spans 16 amino acids.

The V gene is TRBV5-1, the J gene TRBJ1-1, with a weak D call TRBD1 (5 bases). The germline V and J ends were trimmed by 4 bases and 2 bases, with 12 bases remaining between them. Germline V gene sequence: CDR1 SGHRS, CDR2 YFSETQ. This CDR3 is 14 amino acids long. The CDR3 reads CASSLDGGNTEAFF. Here the CDR3 DNA reads TGCGCCAGCAGCCTGGACGGGGGAAACACTGAAGCTTTCTTT.

This clonotype turned up a few times. The chain is built from TRBV20-1 and TRBJ2-7, with D tentatively TRBD1 or TRBD2 (5 bases each). Germline assignment: CDR1 DFQATT and CDR2 SNEGSKA (reference sequence). The CDR3 is 13 amino acids. V shed 0 bases and J shed 7 bases, with 13 bases lying between them. DNA of the CDR3: TGCAGTGCTAGAGACTCCGGTTGGGGGGAGCAGTACTTC. Translated: CSARDSGWGEQYF.

This clonotype came up a few times. The chain carries TRBV12-3 or TRBV12-4 and TRBJ1-1; D may be TRBD1 (5 bases). Deletions cut 6 bases from V and 6 bases from J, with 14 bases between. This CDR3 comprises 13 residues. In DNA form, the CDR3 reads TGTGCCAGCAGCCCCGGGGGTCGTCCTGAAGCTTTCTTT. Its translation is CASSPGGRPEAFF.

This clonotype showed up just a few times. The chain links TRBV7-6 to TRBJ1-1; D call uncertain. This CDR3 has 13 amino acids. V gave up 0 bases and J gave up 2 bases, with 4 bases separating them. In germline, CDR1 is SGHVS, CDR2 FNYEAQ. This CDR3 is CASSLATNTEAFF. The CDR3 DNA reads as TGTGCCAGCAGCTTAGCAACAAACACTGAAGCTTTCTTT. The variable domain in full, with the rest retrieved from reference TRBV7-6 and TRBJ1-1, is GAGVSQSPRYKVTKRGQDVALRCDPISGHVSLYWYRQALGQGPEFLTYFNYEAQQDKSGLPNDRFSAERPEGSISTLTIQRTEQRDSAMYRCASSLATNTEAFFGQGTRLTVV.

In this sample, this clonotype turned up many times. V usage is TRBV28 and J usage is TRBJ2-1, with TRBD1 matching 9 bases. Germline CDR1 is MDHEN and CDR2 is SYDVKM. After removal of 0 bases from V and 5 bases from J, the junction contained 5 bases not matched to a gene. The CDR3 has 16 residues. The CDR3 DNA reads as TGTGCCAGCAGTTTATGGGAGGGACAGGGTCACAATGAGCAGTTCTTC. Protein: CASSLWEGQGHNEQFF.